Below, 17 T cell receptor beta chains from the same sample are listed, as sequenced in a study of metastatic and nonmetastatic thyroid tumors. Through MiXCR, TCRdb re-clonotyped the PCR reads. The sample has tens of thousands of clones; about 12% are singletons. Until they underwent thyroid surgery, no patient had received any treatment. Sequenced sample: blood. These receptors were taken from a male donor with papillary thyroid cancer or a benign thyroid nodule (not recorded which). Some clones in this sample may be carry-over from other donors' samples.

This clone came up many times. The chain recombines TRBV11-2 with TRBJ2-5; possible D gene TRBD1, 5 bases. Per germline, CDR1 SGHAT and CDR2 FQNNGV. V lost 7 bases and J lost 2, with 11 bases in between. The CDR3 length is 13 residues. CDR3 residues: CASTPQGQETQYF. CDR3 sequence (DNA): TGTGCCAGCACTCCCCAGGGACAAGAGACCCAGTACTTC.

This clone was seen at least ten times. The rearrangement uses TRBV19 and TRBJ2-1; no firm D call. Deletions cut 3 bases from V and 5 bases from J, with 20 bases between. Germline CDR1 is LNHDA and CDR2 is SQIVND (reference sequence). This CDR3 is 17 amino acids long. The DNA of the CDR3 is TGTGCCAGTAGTATGGCCCCCGGATTGGCTAGAAACAATGAGCAGTTCTTC. This sequence encodes CASSMAPGLARNNEQFF.

On this clone itself: A junction boundary mismatches the germline segment, possibly from a read error. The V and J genes are TRBV7-2 and TRBJ2-5; 8 nucleotides agree with TRBD2. The CDR3 loop spans 16 amino acids. Germline V gene lookup returns CDR1 SGHTA and CDR2 FQGNSA. CDR3 loop: CAISLMGGRNGETQHF. The CDR3 nucleotides are TGTGCCATCAGCCTGATGGGCGGGAGGAATGGAGAGACCCAGCACTTC.

About this clone: This may stem from a read error, because a much larger clone lies one nucleotide away. The chain couples TRBV7-9 to TRBJ2-1; D is unclear. The germline CDR1 and CDR2 sequences are SEHNR and FQNEAQ (reference sequence). V was cut by 6 bases and J by 10 bases, with 16 bases left in between. The CDR3 runs 13 residues. The CDR3 region is CASSPPQSQEQFF. As DNA, the CDR3 is TGTGCCAGCAGTCCCCCCCAAAGTCAGGAGCAGTTCTTC.

The chain couples TRBV7-8 to TRBJ1-2; possible D gene TRBD1, 5 bases. The germline V gene encodes CDR1 SGHVS and CDR2 FQNEAQ. Trimming pared 1 base from V and 3 bases from J, leaving 9 bases between. The CDR3 contains 14 residues. CDR3 in DNA: TGTGCCAGCAGCTTAGTCTTGACAGACTATGGCTACACCTTC. Residues: CASSLVLTDYGYTF.

Many counts were recorded for this clone. A much bigger clone sits one base away, suggesting this may be a read error. The V call is TRBV12-3 or TRBV12-4, the J call TRBJ2-2; perhaps TRBD2 as D (5 bases). The CDR3 loop spans 15 amino acids. The CDR3 sequence is CASNLEGTDTGELFF. In DNA, the CDR3 is TGTGCCAGCAATTTAGAGGGTACGGACACCGGGGAGCTGTTTTTT.

This clone came up a few times. The J gene is TRBJ2-7, the V gene TRBV15, with D uncertain. Trimming removed 2 bases at V and 4 bases at J, with 12 bases between. This CDR3 is 14 amino acids long. The germline V gene encodes CDR1 LNHNV and CDR2 YYDKDF (reference sequence). DNA for the CDR3: TGTGCCACCAGCAGATCGCTAGTCCAGTACGAGCAGTACTTC. This sequence encodes CATSRSLVQYEQYF.

This clone occurred many times. V usage is TRBV2 and J usage is TRBJ2-7, with D hard to call. The CDR3 covers 11 residues. Germline CDR1 SNHLY, CDR2 FYNNEI. Deletions cut 8 bases from V and 3 bases from J, with 8 bases between. CDR3 region: CASRTVYEQYF. CDR3 nucleotide sequence: TGTGCCAGCCGGACGGTCTACGAGCAGTACTTC.

In its sample, this clone was seen many times. This chain joins TRBV7-9 and TRBJ1-1, with D maybe TRBD1 (6 bases). Looked up from germline, CDR1 is SEHNR and CDR2 is FQNEAQ (reference sequence). The CDR3 is made up of 13 amino acids. With 5 bases removed from V and 10 bases from J, the gap between germline ends came to 17 bases. CDR3 in amino acids: CASSPGDTPRAFF. The CDR3 bases are TGTGCCAGCAGCCCAGGGGACACTCCGCGAGCTTTCTTT.

This clone was observed a few times. The sample contains more than one DNA sequence encoding this CDR3. The V gene is TRBV4-1, the J gene TRBJ2-3, with TRBD2 identical over 14 bases. Germline lookup yields CDR1 MGHRA and CDR2 YSYEKL. The CDR3 has 17 residues. The trim removed 9 bases at V and 4 bases at J, leaving 12 bases unmatched. In nucleotides, the CDR3 is TGCGCCAGTAGCGACAGGACTAGCGGGAGGTCCGCAGATACGCAGTATTTT. Translating gives CASSDRTSGRSADTQYF.

This clone was picked up many times. The CDR3 DNA sequence: TGCGCCAGCAGCCAAGGACAGGGTTTGGGTGAAAAACTGTTTTTT. Its translation: CASSQGQGLGEKLFF. This chain joins TRBV4-1 and TRBJ1-4; 7 bases match TRBD1. Germline V CDR1 and CDR2: MGHRA, YSYEKL. V lost 1 base, J lost 7 bases, and 6 bases stayed unmatched. This CDR3 has 15 amino acids.

This clone came up a few times. The chain is built from TRBV28 and TRBJ1-2; 8 bases fit TRBD1. J lost 4 bases, V lost 6 bases, and 10 bases had no gene match. From germline, CDR1 is MDHEN and CDR2 SYDVKM. CDR3 length: 15 residues. As DNA, the CDR3 is TGTGCCAGCAGCCGCCGGACAGGGTTTACCTATGGCTACACCTTC. Protein sequence: CASSRRTGFTYGYTF.

About this clone itself: A much bigger clone sits one base away, suggesting this may be a read error. The sample holds other DNA sequences that translate to the same CDR3. The genes are TRBV4-3 and TRBJ2-3; D gene ambiguous. CDR3 length: 12 residues. Germline assignment: CDR1 LGHNA and CDR2 YSLEER. The CDR3 spells CASSQVDGTQYF. As DNA, the CDR3 is TGCGCCAGCAGCCAGGTTGATGGTACGCAGTACTTT.

The chain carries TRBV25-1 and TRBJ1-6; 7 bases are a match to TRBD1. The CDR3 extends over 20 amino acids. With V trimmed by 7 bases and J by 0 bases, 18 bases remained unmatched. Germline values: CDR1 MGHDK, CDR2 SYGVNS. The CDR3 protein is CASMGTTGTERTSYNSPLHF. The CDR3 region has the DNA TGTGCCAGCATGGGGACCACCGGGACAGAAAGAACCTCCTATAATTCACCCCTCCACTTT.

This clone was seen ten or more times. The chain carries TRBV29-1 and TRBJ1-2; possible D gene TRBD1, 5 bases. The CDR3 has 11 residues. Germline V CDR1 and CDR2: SQVTM, ANQGSEA. Trimming left V 7 bases short and J 9 bases short, with 15 bases between. CDR3 protein: CSESTAGRYTF. CDR3 in DNA: TGCAGCGAGTCGACAGCGGGACGCTACACCTTC.

There are many counts of this clone. The rearrangement uses TRBV6-4 and TRBJ2-2; D not certain. Trimming pared 2 bases from V and 4 bases from J, leaving 11 bases between. The germline gives CDR1 MRHNA, CDR2 SNTAGT. The CDR3 totals 15 residues. The DNA of the CDR3 is TGTGCCAGCAGTGACCCCCTGAGTCCCACCGGGGAGCTGTTTTTT. This encodes CASSDPLSPTGELFF.

The table lists this clone with many counts. The chain carries TRBV20-1 and TRBJ2-3; TRBD2 is a possible D gene (6 bases). The germline gives CDR1 DFQATT, CDR2 SNEGSKA (reference sequence). CDR3 length: 13 residues. V lost 6 bases to trimming and J lost 3 bases, with 13 bases between them. DNA of the CDR3: TGCAGTGCGAGGAGGGTCCGGACAGATACGCAGTATTTT. Translated: CSARRVRTDTQYF.